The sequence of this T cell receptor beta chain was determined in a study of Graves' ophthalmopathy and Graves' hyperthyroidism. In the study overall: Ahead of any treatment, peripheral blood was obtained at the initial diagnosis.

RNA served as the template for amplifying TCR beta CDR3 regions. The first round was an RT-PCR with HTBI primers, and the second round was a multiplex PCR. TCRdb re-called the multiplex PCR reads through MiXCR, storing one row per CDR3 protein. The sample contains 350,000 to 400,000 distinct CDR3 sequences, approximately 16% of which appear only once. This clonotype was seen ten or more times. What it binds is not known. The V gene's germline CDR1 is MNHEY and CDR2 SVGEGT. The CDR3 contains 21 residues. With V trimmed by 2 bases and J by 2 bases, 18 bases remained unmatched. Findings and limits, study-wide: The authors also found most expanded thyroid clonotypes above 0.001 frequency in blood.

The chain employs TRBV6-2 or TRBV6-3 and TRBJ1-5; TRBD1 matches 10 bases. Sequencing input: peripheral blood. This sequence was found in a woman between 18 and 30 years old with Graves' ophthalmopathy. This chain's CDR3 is CASSYGSTGGTRTSGNQPQHF. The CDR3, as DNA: TGTGCCAGCAGTTACGGGTCGACAGGGGGCACGAGGACTTCGGGCAATCAGCCCCAGCATTTT.